A single sample is the source of the 9 T cell receptor beta chains below, sequenced in a study. MiXCR, applied by TCRdb to the 5' RACE reads, yields one record per CDR3 protein. The sample lists some 31,000 distinct CDR3 sequences, 20% to 30% occurring once. Sequenced: naive CD4+ T cells sorted from a lymph node. Noted subset: naive CD4+ T cells, CD4+CD45RA+CD25-. These receptors came from a female donor with breast cancer.

This clonotype appeared a few times. V gene TRBV29-1 combines with J gene TRBJ2-4; D possibly corresponds to TRBD2 (6 bases). The CDR3 consists of 14 residues. In germline, CDR1 is SQVTM, CDR2 ANQGSEA. The V and J ends lost 6 bases and 3 bases respectively, with 15 bases between them. Here the CDR3 DNA reads TGCAGCGTCTGGGGGGATGGGGTCAAAAACATTCAGTACTTC. Translated: CSVWGDGVKNIQYF.

This clonotype came up many times. This chain links TRBV6-5 with TRBJ2-1; 9 bases are a match to TRBD2. CDR1 is MNHEY, CDR2 SVGAGI, per germline. J was trimmed by 6 bases and V by 6 bases; bases with no gene match: 9. The CDR3 is 15 residues long. The CDR3, as DNA: TGTGCCAGCAGAGACCTAGGGACTAGCCTCAATGAGCAGTTCTTC. Amino acid sequence: CASRDLGTSLNEQFF.

This clonotype was counted many times. CDR3 protein: CASSLVDRGFETQYF. CDR3 DNA sequence: TGCGCCAGCAGCTTGGTGGACAGGGGATTCGAGACCCAGTACTTC. The rearrangement joins TRBV5-1 to TRBJ2-5, with 9 nucleotides matching TRBD1. The CDR3 loop spans 15 amino acids. Germline V gene sequence: CDR1 SGHRS, CDR2 YFSETQ. V lost 0 bases and J lost 5; bases outside the gene matches: 5.

In this sample, this clonotype turned up once. The chain links TRBV5-1 to TRBJ2-6; D perhaps matches TRBD1 (5 bases). The CDR3 extends over 17 amino acids. Looked up from germline, CDR1 is SGHRS and CDR2 is YFSETQ. V was shortened by 4 bases and J by 3 bases, with 17 bases between the two germline ends. The CDR3 DNA is TGCGCCAGCAGCACCGGTACAGGCCTAGGTGGGGCCAACGTCCTGACTTTC. Translation gives CASSTGTGLGGANVLTF.

The table lists this clonotype with a few counts. V usage is TRBV28 and J usage is TRBJ1-4, with 7 nucleotides matching TRBD1. Losses at the gene ends were 4 bases for V and 5 bases for J; bases not matched to a gene: 4. This CDR3 has 14 residues. Germline-derived CDR1 and CDR2 are MDHEN and SYDVKM. CDR3 DNA: TGTGCCAGCAGTTCCGGGACAGTGAATGAAAAACTGTTTTTT. Translation gives CASSSGTVNEKLFF.

This sequence joins TRBV6-1 and TRBJ2-2; D call uncertain. CDR1 and CDR2 from the germline V gene are MNHNS and SASEGT. The V gene lost 6 bases and the J gene lost 5 bases, with 7 bases spanning the gap. The CDR3 extends over 12 amino acids. As DNA, the CDR3 is TGTGCCAGCAGGGTGTGGACCGGGGAGCTGTTTTTT. Protein: CASRVWTGELFF.

This clonotype was observed a few times. This rearrangement joins TRBV28 to TRBJ2-7, with D uncertain. The CDR3 has 11 residues. The germline V and J ends were trimmed by 7 bases and 5 bases, with 9 bases remaining between them. Looked up from germline, CDR1 is MDHEN and CDR2 is SYDVKM. CDR3: CASIGGDEQYF. The CDR3, as DNA: TGTGCCAGCATCGGTGGGGACGAGCAGTACTTC.

This chain connects TRBV12-3 or TRBV12-4 to TRBJ1-2; D uncertain. There are 12 residues in the CDR3. V lost 3 bases to trimming and J lost 4 bases, with 6 bases between them. The DNA of the CDR3 is TGTGCCAGCAGTTTGATCGGCTATGGCTACACCTTC. Translation gives CASSLIGYGYTF.

Only a few counts were recorded for this clonotype. This chain links TRBV20-1 with TRBJ2-1; 11 bases align to TRBD2. Germline trimming cut 3 bases from V and 6 bases from J; bases unmatched to any gene: 4. Germline values: CDR1 DFQATT, CDR2 SNEGSKA (reference sequence). CDR3 length: 14 residues. DNA of the CDR3: TGCAGTGCTAGTTTCCTAGCGGGAGGCAATGAGCAGTTCTTC. This gives the protein CSASFLAGGNEQFF.